These 11 T cell receptor beta chains were all obtained from the same sample, sequenced in a study of cytomegalovirus exposure and HLA in healthy donors. Vbeta (60) and Jbeta (13) primers were used in the PCR. Some clones are missing from TCRdb's copy, which holds only in-frame ones; the method was immunoSEQ multiplex PCR. The data show about 170,000 clones, approximately 88% seen once. The sample comprised PBMCs. The origin of the receptors is a boy between 2 and 10 years old in good health and CMV-seronegative.

The V gene is TRBV7-9, the J gene TRBJ1-1, with 8 nucleotides matching TRBD1. Germline-derived CDR1 and CDR2 are SEHNR and FQNEAQ (reference sequence). V trimming: 3 bases; J trimming: 10 bases; junction bases outside the gene matches: 1. The CDR3 has 11 residues. CDR3 bases: TGTGCCAGCAGCTTTGGACAGGGAGCTTTCTTT. Its translation is CASSFGQGAFF.

The chain carries TRBV30 and TRBJ1-4; maybe TRBD1 (5 bases). Germline V gene sequence: CDR1 GTSNPN, CDR2 SVGIG (reference sequence). With 0 bases removed from V and 8 bases from J, the gap between germline ends came to 10 bases. This CDR3 is built from 13 residues. The CDR3 bases are TGTGCCTGGAGTGTGGGGGGACGGGAAAAACTGTTTTTT. Amino acid sequence: CAWSVGGREKLFF. The variable domain in full, with the rest retrieved from reference TRBV30 and TRBJ1-4, is SQTIHQWPATLVQPVGSPLSLECTVEGTSNPNLYWYRQAAGRGLQLLFYSVGIGQISSEVPQNLSASRPQDRQFILSSKKLLLSDSGFYLCAWSVGGREKLFFGSGTQLSVL.

This clone was detected only a few times. V usage is TRBV6-1 and J usage is TRBJ2-3; D ambiguous. Germline V gene lookup returns CDR1 MNHNS and CDR2 SASEGT. The CDR3 covers 13 residues. V lost 2 bases and J lost 2, with 5 bases in between. The CDR3 DNA reads as TGTGCCAGCAGTGAAATCATCACAGATACGCAGTATTTT. The encoded protein is CASSEIITDTQYF.

This chain uses TRBV4-3 with TRBJ2-1; maybe TRBD2 (6 bases). Per germline, CDR1 LGHNA and CDR2 YSLEER. This CDR3 is 16 amino acids long. The ends were cut back, 4 bases at V and 2 bases at J, with 15 bases in the middle. CDR3 in DNA: TGCGCCAGCAGCCCCTATAAGGACTATCCCTACAATGAGCAGTTCTTC. Translating it yields CASSPYKDYPYNEQFF.

This clone appeared once. The chain uses TRBV28 and TRBJ2-7; D is unresolved. Between the trimmed V and J ends, which lost 1 base and 3 bases, there was a span of 10 bases. CDR1 and CDR2 (germline): MDHEN, SYDVKM. The CDR3 has 14 residues. CDR3 bases: TGTGCCAGCAGTTTATCCGCGGCAAGCTACGAGCAGTACGTC. Its translation is CASSLSAASYEQYV.

The genes are TRBV5-1 and TRBJ2-5; D is perhaps TRBD2 (5 bases). V lost 4 bases, J lost 1 base, and 11 bases lay in between. The CDR3 is made up of 14 amino acids. Germline CDR1 is SGHRS and CDR2 is YFSETQ. The CDR3 coding sequence is TGCGCCAGCAGCCGGCCGGGATCCCAAGAGACCCAGTACTTC. As protein: CASSRPGSQETQYF.

The V call is TRBV7-9, the J call TRBJ2-1; TRBD1 agrees at 7 bases. Per the germline V gene, CDR1 is SEHNR and CDR2 is FQNEAQ (reference sequence). CDR3 size: 14 residues. V lost 5 bases and J lost 5; bases outside the gene matches: 6. The CDR3: CASSAWDRHNEQFF. DNA for the CDR3: TGTGCCAGCAGCGCCTGGGACAGACACAATGAGCAGTTCTTC.

The rearrangement joins TRBV21-1 to TRBJ2-2; the D call in the table, TRBD1, was not verified against the DNA. TRBV21-1 represents a pseudogene. The CDR3 sequence is 11 residues long. The CDR3 loop reads CARGETGELFF. The DNA for the CDR3 is TGTGCCAGAGGGGAAACCGGGGAGCTGTTTTTT.

In DNA, the CDR3 is TGTGCCAGCAGTCCGCAGGGGGCGGGCTATGGCTACACCTTC. It is translated as CASSPQGAGYGYTF. V and J are TRBV28 and TRBJ1-2; TRBD1 agrees at 8 bases. The CDR3 runs 14 residues. The J segment lost 4 bases and the V segment lost 5 bases, leaving 6 bases of the junction unmatched. In germline, CDR1 is MDHEN, CDR2 SYDVKM.

This rearrangement joins TRBV10-1 to TRBJ2-1; 7 bases are shared with TRBD1. In germline, CDR1 is WNHNN, CDR2 SYGVQD (reference sequence). The CDR3 consists of 14 residues. Unmatched junction bases numbered 8, after V lost 8 bases and J lost 4 bases. CDR3 nucleotides: TGCGCCAGCCCCCGGGACAGACCTTACAATGAGCAGTTCTTC. The encoded protein is CASPRDRPYNEQFF.

The chain recombines TRBV5-1 with TRBJ2-2; possible D gene TRBD2, 5 bases. The CDR3 runs 14 residues. With 2 bases removed from V and 5 bases from J, the gap between germline ends came to 10 bases. From germline, CDR1 is SGHRS and CDR2 YFSETQ. The chain's CDR3 is CASSFRGRTGELFF. The CDR3 nucleotides read TGCGCCAGCAGCTTCAGAGGGCGGACCGGGGAGCTGTTTTTT.